A selection of T cell receptor beta chains follows, all from one sample in a study of metastatic and nonmetastatic thyroid tumors. TCRdb reanalyzed the PCR reads with MiXCR. In the table there are approximately 65,000 clones, 4% to 4.5% of which are singletons. Sequencing was carried out using blood. These receptors came from a female donor with papillary thyroid cancer or a benign thyroid nodule (not recorded which). Some clones in this sample may be carry-over from other donors' samples. The CDR3 runs from the conserved cysteine through the conserved F or W. A D gene is named only where the DNA matches it firmly. Size tells how often a clone was seen (once, few, many) or the class of an expanded clone, and some rows leave it out.

TRBJ2-5 - - TRBV24-1 CATSARETQYF TGTGCCACCAGTGCTCGAGAGACCCAGTACTTC
TRBJ1-2 TRBD1 many TRBV6-1 CASSRNPGGGYTF TGTGCCAGCAGCCGAAACCCAGGGGGCGGCTACACCTTC
TRBJ2-7 - many TRBV20-1 CSAKTINSRDEQYF TGCAGTGCCAAAACGATTAACTCACGGGACGAGCAGTACTTC
TRBJ2-2 - many TRBV19 CASSTHWTANTGELFF TGTGCCAGTAGTACCCATTGGACAGCGAACACCGGGGAGCTGTTTTTT
TRBJ2-7 TRBD2 many TRBV20-1 CSARDQAGLAGSYEQYF TGCAGTGCTAGAGATCAGGCGGGGCTAGCGGGGTCCTACGAGCAGTACTTC
TRBJ1-2 - many TRBV4-1 CASSQVGYGYTF TGCGCCAGCAGCCAAGTCGGCTATGGCTACACCTTC
TRBJ1-2 - many TRBV11-2 CASSLHSGTIYGYTF TGTGCCAGCAGCCTACACTCCGGGACCATCTATGGCTACACCTTC
TRBJ2-7 - few TRBV28 CASRPSSYEQYF TGTGCCAGCAGACCGAGCTCCTACGAGCAGTACTTC
TRBJ2-3 - few TRBV27 CASSPRDTLSTDTQYF TGTGCCAGCAGCCCAAGGGACACCCTTAGCACAGATACGCAGTATTTT
TRBJ2-4 - many TRBV3-1 CASTPGRNIQYF TGTGCCAGCACCCCGGGCCGGAACATTCAGTACTTC
TRBJ2-3 - many TRBV5-8 CASSFQGKVGDTQYF TGTGCCAGCAGCTTTCAGGGGAAAGTCGGTGATACGCAGTATTTT
TRBJ2-7 - - TRBV20-1 CSARDPQGGCEQYF TGCAGTGCTAGAGATCCGCAGGGCGGTTGCGAGCAGTACTTC
TRBJ1-5 - many TRBV19 CASSIRWNGVVAHGSNQPQHF TGTGCCAGTAGTATACGGTGGAACGGGGTAGTAGCGCACGGGAGCAATCAGCCCCAGCATTTT
TRBJ2-7 TRBD2 many TRBV4-2 CASSRSGSRYEQYF TGTGCCAGCAGCCGAAGCGGGAGTAGGTACGAGCAGTACTTC
TRBJ2-5 - few TRBV10-1 CASSEAGMRETQYF TGCGCCAGCAGTGAAGCCGGGATGAGGGAGACCCAGTACTTC
TRBJ2-3 - - TRBV4-2 CASSQEDSSTDTQYF TGTGCCAGCAGCCAAGAGGATAGCAGCACAGATACGCAGTATTTT
TRBJ2-1 TRBD2 many TRBV19 CASSIVRVIAGGPTFF TGTGCCAGTAGTATAGTGCGGGTAATAGCGGGAGGGCCTACGTTCTTC
TRBJ2-1 - few TRBV28 CASSLEWGLGEQFF TGTGCCAGCAGTTTAGAGTGGGGGTTAGGTGAGCAGTTCTTC
TRBJ2-1 TRBD1 - TRBV27 CASRARQGDAYSEQFF TGTGCCAGCAGAGCGCGACAGGGAGACGCCTACAGTGAGCAGTTCTTC
TRBJ1-4 TRBD1 many TRBV15 CATSRLPGQGNEKLFF TGTGCCACCAGCAGACTTCCGGGACAGGGTAATGAAAAACTGTTTTTT
TRBJ2-1 TRBD2 - TRBV28 CASSWPGLSDNEQFF TGTGCCAGCAGTTGGCCGGGACTAAGCGACAATGAGCAGTTCTTC
TRBJ1-5 TRBD1 few TRBV19 CARLQGQQPQHF TGTGCCAGGCTCCAGGGACAGCAGCCCCAGCATTTT
TRBJ2-3 TRBD2 many TRBV20-1 CSARLAGATDTQYF TGCAGTGCTCGACTAGCGGGTGCCACAGATACGCAGTATTTT
TRBJ1-2 - many TRBV3-1 CASSQDTGKGYTF TGTGCCAGCAGCCAAGATACAGGGAAGGGCTACACCTTC
TRBJ1-3 - many TRBV27 CASRRGGSGNTIYF TGTGCCAGCAGACGTGGGGGTTCTGGAAACACCATATATTTT
TRBJ2-3 TRBD1 few TRBV5-6 CASSYYQGASTDTQYF TGTGCCAGCAGCTACTACCAGGGGGCTAGCACAGATACGCAGTATTTT
TRBJ2-2 - - TRBV6-1 CASSLRGRGNTGELFF TGTGCCAGCAGCCTTCGGGGCAGGGGGAACACCGGGGAGCTGTTTTTT
TRBJ1-2 - few TRBV6-5 CASSYSDQGNYGYTF TGTGCCAGCAGTTACTCGGACCAGGGGAACTATGGCTACACCTTC
TRBJ2-1 TRBD2 many TRBV7-8 CASSTREESYNEQFF TGTGCCAGCAGCACGCGGGAGGAATCCTACAATGAGCAGTTCTTC
TRBJ2-5 TRBD2 few TRBV10-3 CAISYGGVLAESFKETQYF TGTGCCATCAGCTACGGGGGGGTGTTAGCCGAAAGTTTCAAAGAGACACAGTACTTC